Given below is one T cell receptor beta chain in context. This may be a read error, as it is one base from a much larger clone. This sample is drawn from a study of T-cell reconstitution after alpha-beta-depleted transplantation in children. During its preparation, the TCRbeta library received unique molecular identifiers. TCRdb processed the PCR reads anew with MiXCR; each CDR3 protein has one entry. The data contain approximately 350,000 distinct CDR3 sequences, approximately 10% of them seen just once; the ten biggest clones take up approximately 2.3%. Trimming at V came to 0 bases and at J to 1 base, leaving 3 bases not matched to a gene. This CDR3 is 15 amino acids long. Germline lookup yields CDR1 SGHRS and CDR2 YFSETQ.

V gene TRBV5-1 combines with J gene TRBJ1-1; TRBD1 matches at 7 bases. The sample here was PBMCs from the stem cell graft donor, taken from the stem cell graft. The sequence derives from a human donor who donated a stem cell graft to a child with acute lymphoblastic leukemia. CDR3 sequence: CASSLGGTANTEAFF. The DNA for the CDR3 is TGCGCCAGCAGCTTGGGCGGGACAGCGAACACTGAAGCTTTCTTT.